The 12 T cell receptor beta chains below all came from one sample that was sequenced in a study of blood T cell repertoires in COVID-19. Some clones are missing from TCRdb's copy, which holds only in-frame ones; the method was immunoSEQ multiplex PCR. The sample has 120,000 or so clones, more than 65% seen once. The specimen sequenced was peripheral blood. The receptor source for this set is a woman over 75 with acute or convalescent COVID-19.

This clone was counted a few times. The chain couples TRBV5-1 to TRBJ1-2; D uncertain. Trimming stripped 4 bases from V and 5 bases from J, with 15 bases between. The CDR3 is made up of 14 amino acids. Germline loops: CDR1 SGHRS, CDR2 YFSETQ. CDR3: CASSTSAGWYGYTF. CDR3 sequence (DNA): TGCGCCAGCAGCACGTCGGCGGGGTGGTATGGCTACACCTTC.

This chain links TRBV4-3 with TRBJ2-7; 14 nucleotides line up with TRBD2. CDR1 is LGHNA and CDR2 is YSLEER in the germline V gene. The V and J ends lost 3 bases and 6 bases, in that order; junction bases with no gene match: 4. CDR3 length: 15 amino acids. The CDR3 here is CASSQGTSGSREQYF. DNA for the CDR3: TGCGCCAGCAGCCAGGGGACTAGCGGGAGTCGCGAGCAGTACTTC.

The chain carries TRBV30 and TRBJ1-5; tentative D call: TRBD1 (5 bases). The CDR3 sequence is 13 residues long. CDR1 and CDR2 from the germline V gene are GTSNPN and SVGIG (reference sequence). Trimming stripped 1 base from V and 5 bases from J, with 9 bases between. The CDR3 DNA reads TGTGCCTGGAGTGCAGGGTTCGATCAGCCCCAGCATTTT. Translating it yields CAWSAGFDQPQHF. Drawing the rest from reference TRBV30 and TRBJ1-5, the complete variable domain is SQTIHQWPATLVQPVGSPLSLECTVEGTSNPNLYWYRQAAGRGLQLLFYSVGIGQISSEVPQNLSASRPQDRQFILSSKKLLLSDSGFYLCAWSAGFDQPQHFGDGTRLSIL.

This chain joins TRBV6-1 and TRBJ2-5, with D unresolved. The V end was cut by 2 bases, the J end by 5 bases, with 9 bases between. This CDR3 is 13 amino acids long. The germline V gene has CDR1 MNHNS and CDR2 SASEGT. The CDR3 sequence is CASSEPPAETQYF. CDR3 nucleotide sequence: TGTGCCAGCAGTGAACCTCCTGCGGAGACCCAGTACTTC.

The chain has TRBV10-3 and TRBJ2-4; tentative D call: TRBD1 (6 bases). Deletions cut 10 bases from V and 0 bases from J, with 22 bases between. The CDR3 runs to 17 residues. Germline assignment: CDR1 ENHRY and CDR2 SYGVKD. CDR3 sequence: CATGDHGVDLAKNIQYF. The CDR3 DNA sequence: TGTGCCACAGGGGATCACGGGGTCGACCTAGCCAAAAACATTCAGTACTTC.

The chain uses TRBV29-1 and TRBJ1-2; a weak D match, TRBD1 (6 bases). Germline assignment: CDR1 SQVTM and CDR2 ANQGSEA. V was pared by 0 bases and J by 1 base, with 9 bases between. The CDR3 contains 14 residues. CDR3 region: CSVEETGSNYGYTF. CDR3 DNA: TGCAGCGTTGAAGAAACAGGGAGTAACTATGGCTACACCTTC.

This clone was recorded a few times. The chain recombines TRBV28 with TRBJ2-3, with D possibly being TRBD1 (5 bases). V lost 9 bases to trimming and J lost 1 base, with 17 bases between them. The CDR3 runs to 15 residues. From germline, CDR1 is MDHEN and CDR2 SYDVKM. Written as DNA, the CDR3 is TGTGCCAGTAGGGGCAGATTGACCCGCACAGATACGCAGTATTTT. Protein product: CASRGRLTRTDTQYF.

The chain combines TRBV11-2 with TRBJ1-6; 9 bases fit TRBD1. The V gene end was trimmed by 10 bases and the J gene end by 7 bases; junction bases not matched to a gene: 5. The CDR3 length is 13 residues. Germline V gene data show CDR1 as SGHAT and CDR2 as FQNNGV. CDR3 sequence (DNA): TGTGCCACGACCGGGACAGGGAATTCACCCCTCCACTTT. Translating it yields CATTGTGNSPLHF.

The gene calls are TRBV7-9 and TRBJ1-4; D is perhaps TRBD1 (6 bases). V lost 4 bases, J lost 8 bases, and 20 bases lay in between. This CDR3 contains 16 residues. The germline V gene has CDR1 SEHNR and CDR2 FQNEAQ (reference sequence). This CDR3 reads CASSSNLGRGSEKLFF. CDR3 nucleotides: TGTGCCAGCAGCTCGAATTTGGGCAGGGGAAGCGAAAAACTGTTTTTT. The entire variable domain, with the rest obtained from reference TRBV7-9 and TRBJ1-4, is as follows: DTGVSQNPRHKITKRGQNVTFRCDPISEHNRLYWYRQTLGQGPEFLTYFQNEAQLEKSRLLSDRFSAERPKGSFSTLEIQRTEQGDSAMYLCASSSNLGRGSEKLFFGSGTQLSVL.

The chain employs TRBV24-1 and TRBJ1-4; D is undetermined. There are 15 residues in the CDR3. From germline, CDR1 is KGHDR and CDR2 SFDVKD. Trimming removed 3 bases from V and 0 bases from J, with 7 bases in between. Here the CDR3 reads CATSDPTSTNEKLFF. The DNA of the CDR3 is TGTGCCACCAGTGATCCTACTTCAACTAATGAAAAACTGTTTTTT.

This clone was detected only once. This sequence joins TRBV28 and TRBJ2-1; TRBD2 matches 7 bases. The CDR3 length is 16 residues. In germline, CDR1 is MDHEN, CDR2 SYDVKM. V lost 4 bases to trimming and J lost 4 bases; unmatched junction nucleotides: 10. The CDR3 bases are TGTGCCAGCAGTTCCTCGATTGGACTAGAATACAATGAGCAGTTCTTC. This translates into CASSSSIGLEYNEQFF.

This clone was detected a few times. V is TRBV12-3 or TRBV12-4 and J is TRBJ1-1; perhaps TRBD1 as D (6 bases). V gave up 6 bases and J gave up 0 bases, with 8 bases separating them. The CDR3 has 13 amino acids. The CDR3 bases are TGTGCCAGCAGGCAGGGGATGAACACTGAAGCTTTCTTT. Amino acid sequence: CASRQGMNTEAFF.